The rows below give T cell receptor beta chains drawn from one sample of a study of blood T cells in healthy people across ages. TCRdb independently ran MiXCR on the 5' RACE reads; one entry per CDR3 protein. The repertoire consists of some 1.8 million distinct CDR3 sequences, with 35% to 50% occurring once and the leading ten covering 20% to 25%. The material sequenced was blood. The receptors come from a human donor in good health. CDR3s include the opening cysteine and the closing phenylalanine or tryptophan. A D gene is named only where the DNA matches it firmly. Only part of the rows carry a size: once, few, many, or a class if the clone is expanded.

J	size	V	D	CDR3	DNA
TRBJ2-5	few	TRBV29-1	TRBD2	CSVKAGEETQYF	TGCAGCGTTAAGGCGGGGGAGGAGACCCAGTACTTC
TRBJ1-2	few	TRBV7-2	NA	CATSLEGIRNGYTF	TGTGCCACCAGCTTAGAGGGGATTCGTAATGGCTACACCTTC
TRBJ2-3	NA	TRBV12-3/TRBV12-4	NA	CASRSGHRGHTQYF	TGTGCCAGCAGGTCGGGACACCGTGGGCATACGCAGTATTTT
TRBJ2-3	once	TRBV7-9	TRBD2	CASSLGTSFPDTQYF	TGTGCCAGCAGCTTAGGGACTAGCTTCCCAGATACGCAGTATTTT
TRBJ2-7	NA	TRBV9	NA	CASSVDPTAYEQYF	TGTGCCAGCAGCGTGGACCCTACGGCCTACGAGCAGTACTTC
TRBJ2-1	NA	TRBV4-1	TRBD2	CASSQERGLAANEQFF	TGCGCCAGCAGCCAAGAAAGGGGACTAGCGGCTAATGAGCAGTTCTTC
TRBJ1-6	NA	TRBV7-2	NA	CASSITGSSYNSPLHF	TGTGCCAGCAGCATAACAGGGAGCTCCTATAATTCACCCCTCCACTTT
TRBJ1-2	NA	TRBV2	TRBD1	CASSDMGEGASYGYTF	TGTGCCAGCAGTGATATGGGGGAGGGGGCGTCCTATGGCTACACCTTC
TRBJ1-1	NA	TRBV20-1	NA	CSARDLQGNSMNTEAFF	TGCAGTGCCAGAGACTTACAGGGAAATTCCATGAACACTGAAGCTTTCTTT
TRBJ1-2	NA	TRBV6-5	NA	CASSYGERYTF	TGTGCCAGCAGTTATGGGGAGCGCTACACCTTC
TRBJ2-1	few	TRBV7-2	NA	CASSTRREQFF	TGTGCCAGCAGCACCAGGCGTGAGCAGTTCTTC
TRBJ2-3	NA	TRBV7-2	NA	CASSLKTTDTQYF	TGTGCCAGCAGCTTAAAAACCACAGATACGCAGTATTTT
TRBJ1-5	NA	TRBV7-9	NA	CASSLGGSPQHF	TGTGCCAGCAGTCTCGGAGGTTCACCCCAGCATTTT
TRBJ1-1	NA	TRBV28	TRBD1	CASSLLQGATANTEAFF	TGTGCCAGCAGTTTATTGCAGGGGGCCACAGCGAACACTGAAGCTTTCTTT
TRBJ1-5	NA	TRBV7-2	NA	CATADTSNQPQHF	TGTGCCACCGCTGATACTAGCAATCAGCCCCAGCATTTT
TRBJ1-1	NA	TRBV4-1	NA	CASRLSDNTGTEAFF	TGCGCCAGCAGGCTTTCGGACAACACGGGAACTGAAGCTTTCTTT
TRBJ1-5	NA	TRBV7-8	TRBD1	CASSLNQGQGLEPQHF	TGTGCCAGCAGCCTGAACCAGGGACAGGGTTTGGAGCCCCAGCATTTT
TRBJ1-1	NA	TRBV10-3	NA	CAISEVENTEAFF	TGTGCCATCAGTGAGGTAGAGAACACTGAAGCTTTCTTT
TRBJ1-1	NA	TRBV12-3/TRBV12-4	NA	CASSRHLNTEAFF	TGTGCCAGCAGCAGACACCTTAACACTGAAGCTTTCTTT
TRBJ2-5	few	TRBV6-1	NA	CASSEFLSGGALGETQYF	TGTGCCAGCAGCGAATTTCTTTCAGGCGGGGCCCTCGGGGAGACCCAGTACTTC
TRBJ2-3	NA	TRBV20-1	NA	CSAREAGRASSTDTQYF	TGCAGTGCTAGAGAGGCGGGACGGGCCTCTAGCACAGATACGCAGTATTTT
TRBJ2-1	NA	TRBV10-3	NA	CAISEDGGYMKEQFF	TGTGCCATCAGTGAGGATGGGGGCTACATGAAAGAGCAGTTCTTC
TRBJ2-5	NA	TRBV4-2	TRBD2	CASSHSERGGHNEQYF	TGTGCCAGCAGCCATAGTGAGCGGGGGGGTCATAATGAGCAGTACTTC
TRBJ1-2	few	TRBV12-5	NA	CASGGGAGLPQFRGYTF	TGTGCTAGTGGTGGGGGGGCAGGATTACCCCAATTTCGGGGCTACACCTTC
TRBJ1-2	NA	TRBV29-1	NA	CSAHGQPYGYTF	TGCAGCGCCCATGGACAGCCTTATGGCTACACCTTC
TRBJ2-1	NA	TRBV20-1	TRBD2	CSAIPGLAGANSYNEQFF	TGCAGTGCCATTCCGGGACTAGCGGGGGCCAACTCCTACAATGAGCAGTTCTTC
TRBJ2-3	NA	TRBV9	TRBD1	CASRPGTGTDTQYF	TGTGCCAGCAGACCCGGGACAGGCACAGATACGCAGTATTTT
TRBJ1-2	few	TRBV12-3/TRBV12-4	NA	CASSPTYYGYTF	TGTGCCAGCAGTCCTACGTACTATGGCTACACCTTC
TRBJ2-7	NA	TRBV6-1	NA	CAIGPRSSYEQYF	TGTGCCATTGGACCTCGAAGCTCCTACGAGCAGTACTTC
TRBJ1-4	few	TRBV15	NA	CATSRQPNEKLFF	TGTGCCACCAGCAGACAGCCTAATGAAAAACTGTTTTTT
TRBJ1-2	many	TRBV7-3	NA	CASSLSDSYGYTF	TGTGCCAGCAGCCTTTCAGACAGCTATGGCTACACCTTC
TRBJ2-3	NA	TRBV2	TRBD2	CASTLGTSGHTQYF	TGTGCCAGCACCTTGGGGACTAGCGGGCATACGCAGTATTTT
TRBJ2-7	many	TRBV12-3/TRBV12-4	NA	CASSWADTYEQYF	TGTGCCAGCAGTTGGGCCGACACCTACGAGCAGTACTTC
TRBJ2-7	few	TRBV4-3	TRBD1	CASSQGSTGGIYEQYF	TGCGCCAGCAGCCAAGGAAGCACAGGGGGGATCTACGAGCAGTACTTC
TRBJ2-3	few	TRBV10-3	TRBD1	CAISLGDRQDTQYF	TGTGCCATCAGCCTCGGGGACAGGCAAGATACGCAGTATTTT
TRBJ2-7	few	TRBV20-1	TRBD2	CSARAGGPRDEQYF	TGCAGTGCTAGAGCGGGGGGGCCGAGGGACGAGCAGTACTTC
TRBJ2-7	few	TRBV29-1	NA	CSVEDPTRKPYEQYF	TGCAGCGTTGAAGACCCAACCCGAAAACCCTACGAGCAGTACTTC
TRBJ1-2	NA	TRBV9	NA	CASSVEDNFYGYTF	TGTGCCAGCAGCGTAGAGGACAACTTCTATGGCTACACCTTC